Described below is a single T cell receptor (beta chain) sequence and its context. This CDR3 contains 15 residues. Germline V gene lookup returns CDR1 MNHNS and CDR2 SASEGT. Trimming cost V 2 bases and J 7 bases, with 17 bases left between them. Full-length variable regions came from constant-region reverse primers plus semi-nested Nested Universal Primer A PCR. A single record per CDR3 protein comes from TCRdb applying MiXCR to the 5' RACE reads. The repertoire holds some 57,000 distinct CDR3 sequences, under 20% seen once, with around 2.3% in the top ten. Sample: naive CD4+ T cells sorted from blood. Subset reported: naive CD4+ T cells, CD4+CD45RA+CD25-. The TCR sequence derives from a female donor with breast cancer. The rearrangement uses TRBV6-1 and TRBJ1-2; tentative D call: TRBD1 (6 bases). The CDR3 coding sequence is TGTGCCAGCAGTGAAAGTCGCAGGGGAATAGGTGGCTACACCTTC. Protein: CASSESRRGIGGYTF.